This T cell receptor beta chain came from a study of blood T cell repertoires in COVID-19. Authors' processing steps: Researchers report that nucleated cell counts were estimated from reference gene primer amplification. Generated by immunoSEQ multiplex PCR, the TCRdb table keeps only in-frame clones and is missing some. That table supplies the V and J calls and clone size; D and trimming were determined from the DNA. The data show tens of thousands of clones, roughly 90% seen once. The CDR3 consists of 13 residues. Trimming pared 7 bases from V and 13 bases from J, leaving 20 bases between. The chain couples TRBV12-3 or TRBV12-4 to TRBJ2-1; D is uncertain. The origin of this receptor is a man aged 55 to 70 with acute or convalescent COVID-19. Material for sequencing was peripheral blood. Written as DNA, the CDR3 is TGTGCCAGCACTCCTTTCGGCAGTGGGCAACAGTTCTTC. Amino acid sequence: CASTPFGSGQQFF.